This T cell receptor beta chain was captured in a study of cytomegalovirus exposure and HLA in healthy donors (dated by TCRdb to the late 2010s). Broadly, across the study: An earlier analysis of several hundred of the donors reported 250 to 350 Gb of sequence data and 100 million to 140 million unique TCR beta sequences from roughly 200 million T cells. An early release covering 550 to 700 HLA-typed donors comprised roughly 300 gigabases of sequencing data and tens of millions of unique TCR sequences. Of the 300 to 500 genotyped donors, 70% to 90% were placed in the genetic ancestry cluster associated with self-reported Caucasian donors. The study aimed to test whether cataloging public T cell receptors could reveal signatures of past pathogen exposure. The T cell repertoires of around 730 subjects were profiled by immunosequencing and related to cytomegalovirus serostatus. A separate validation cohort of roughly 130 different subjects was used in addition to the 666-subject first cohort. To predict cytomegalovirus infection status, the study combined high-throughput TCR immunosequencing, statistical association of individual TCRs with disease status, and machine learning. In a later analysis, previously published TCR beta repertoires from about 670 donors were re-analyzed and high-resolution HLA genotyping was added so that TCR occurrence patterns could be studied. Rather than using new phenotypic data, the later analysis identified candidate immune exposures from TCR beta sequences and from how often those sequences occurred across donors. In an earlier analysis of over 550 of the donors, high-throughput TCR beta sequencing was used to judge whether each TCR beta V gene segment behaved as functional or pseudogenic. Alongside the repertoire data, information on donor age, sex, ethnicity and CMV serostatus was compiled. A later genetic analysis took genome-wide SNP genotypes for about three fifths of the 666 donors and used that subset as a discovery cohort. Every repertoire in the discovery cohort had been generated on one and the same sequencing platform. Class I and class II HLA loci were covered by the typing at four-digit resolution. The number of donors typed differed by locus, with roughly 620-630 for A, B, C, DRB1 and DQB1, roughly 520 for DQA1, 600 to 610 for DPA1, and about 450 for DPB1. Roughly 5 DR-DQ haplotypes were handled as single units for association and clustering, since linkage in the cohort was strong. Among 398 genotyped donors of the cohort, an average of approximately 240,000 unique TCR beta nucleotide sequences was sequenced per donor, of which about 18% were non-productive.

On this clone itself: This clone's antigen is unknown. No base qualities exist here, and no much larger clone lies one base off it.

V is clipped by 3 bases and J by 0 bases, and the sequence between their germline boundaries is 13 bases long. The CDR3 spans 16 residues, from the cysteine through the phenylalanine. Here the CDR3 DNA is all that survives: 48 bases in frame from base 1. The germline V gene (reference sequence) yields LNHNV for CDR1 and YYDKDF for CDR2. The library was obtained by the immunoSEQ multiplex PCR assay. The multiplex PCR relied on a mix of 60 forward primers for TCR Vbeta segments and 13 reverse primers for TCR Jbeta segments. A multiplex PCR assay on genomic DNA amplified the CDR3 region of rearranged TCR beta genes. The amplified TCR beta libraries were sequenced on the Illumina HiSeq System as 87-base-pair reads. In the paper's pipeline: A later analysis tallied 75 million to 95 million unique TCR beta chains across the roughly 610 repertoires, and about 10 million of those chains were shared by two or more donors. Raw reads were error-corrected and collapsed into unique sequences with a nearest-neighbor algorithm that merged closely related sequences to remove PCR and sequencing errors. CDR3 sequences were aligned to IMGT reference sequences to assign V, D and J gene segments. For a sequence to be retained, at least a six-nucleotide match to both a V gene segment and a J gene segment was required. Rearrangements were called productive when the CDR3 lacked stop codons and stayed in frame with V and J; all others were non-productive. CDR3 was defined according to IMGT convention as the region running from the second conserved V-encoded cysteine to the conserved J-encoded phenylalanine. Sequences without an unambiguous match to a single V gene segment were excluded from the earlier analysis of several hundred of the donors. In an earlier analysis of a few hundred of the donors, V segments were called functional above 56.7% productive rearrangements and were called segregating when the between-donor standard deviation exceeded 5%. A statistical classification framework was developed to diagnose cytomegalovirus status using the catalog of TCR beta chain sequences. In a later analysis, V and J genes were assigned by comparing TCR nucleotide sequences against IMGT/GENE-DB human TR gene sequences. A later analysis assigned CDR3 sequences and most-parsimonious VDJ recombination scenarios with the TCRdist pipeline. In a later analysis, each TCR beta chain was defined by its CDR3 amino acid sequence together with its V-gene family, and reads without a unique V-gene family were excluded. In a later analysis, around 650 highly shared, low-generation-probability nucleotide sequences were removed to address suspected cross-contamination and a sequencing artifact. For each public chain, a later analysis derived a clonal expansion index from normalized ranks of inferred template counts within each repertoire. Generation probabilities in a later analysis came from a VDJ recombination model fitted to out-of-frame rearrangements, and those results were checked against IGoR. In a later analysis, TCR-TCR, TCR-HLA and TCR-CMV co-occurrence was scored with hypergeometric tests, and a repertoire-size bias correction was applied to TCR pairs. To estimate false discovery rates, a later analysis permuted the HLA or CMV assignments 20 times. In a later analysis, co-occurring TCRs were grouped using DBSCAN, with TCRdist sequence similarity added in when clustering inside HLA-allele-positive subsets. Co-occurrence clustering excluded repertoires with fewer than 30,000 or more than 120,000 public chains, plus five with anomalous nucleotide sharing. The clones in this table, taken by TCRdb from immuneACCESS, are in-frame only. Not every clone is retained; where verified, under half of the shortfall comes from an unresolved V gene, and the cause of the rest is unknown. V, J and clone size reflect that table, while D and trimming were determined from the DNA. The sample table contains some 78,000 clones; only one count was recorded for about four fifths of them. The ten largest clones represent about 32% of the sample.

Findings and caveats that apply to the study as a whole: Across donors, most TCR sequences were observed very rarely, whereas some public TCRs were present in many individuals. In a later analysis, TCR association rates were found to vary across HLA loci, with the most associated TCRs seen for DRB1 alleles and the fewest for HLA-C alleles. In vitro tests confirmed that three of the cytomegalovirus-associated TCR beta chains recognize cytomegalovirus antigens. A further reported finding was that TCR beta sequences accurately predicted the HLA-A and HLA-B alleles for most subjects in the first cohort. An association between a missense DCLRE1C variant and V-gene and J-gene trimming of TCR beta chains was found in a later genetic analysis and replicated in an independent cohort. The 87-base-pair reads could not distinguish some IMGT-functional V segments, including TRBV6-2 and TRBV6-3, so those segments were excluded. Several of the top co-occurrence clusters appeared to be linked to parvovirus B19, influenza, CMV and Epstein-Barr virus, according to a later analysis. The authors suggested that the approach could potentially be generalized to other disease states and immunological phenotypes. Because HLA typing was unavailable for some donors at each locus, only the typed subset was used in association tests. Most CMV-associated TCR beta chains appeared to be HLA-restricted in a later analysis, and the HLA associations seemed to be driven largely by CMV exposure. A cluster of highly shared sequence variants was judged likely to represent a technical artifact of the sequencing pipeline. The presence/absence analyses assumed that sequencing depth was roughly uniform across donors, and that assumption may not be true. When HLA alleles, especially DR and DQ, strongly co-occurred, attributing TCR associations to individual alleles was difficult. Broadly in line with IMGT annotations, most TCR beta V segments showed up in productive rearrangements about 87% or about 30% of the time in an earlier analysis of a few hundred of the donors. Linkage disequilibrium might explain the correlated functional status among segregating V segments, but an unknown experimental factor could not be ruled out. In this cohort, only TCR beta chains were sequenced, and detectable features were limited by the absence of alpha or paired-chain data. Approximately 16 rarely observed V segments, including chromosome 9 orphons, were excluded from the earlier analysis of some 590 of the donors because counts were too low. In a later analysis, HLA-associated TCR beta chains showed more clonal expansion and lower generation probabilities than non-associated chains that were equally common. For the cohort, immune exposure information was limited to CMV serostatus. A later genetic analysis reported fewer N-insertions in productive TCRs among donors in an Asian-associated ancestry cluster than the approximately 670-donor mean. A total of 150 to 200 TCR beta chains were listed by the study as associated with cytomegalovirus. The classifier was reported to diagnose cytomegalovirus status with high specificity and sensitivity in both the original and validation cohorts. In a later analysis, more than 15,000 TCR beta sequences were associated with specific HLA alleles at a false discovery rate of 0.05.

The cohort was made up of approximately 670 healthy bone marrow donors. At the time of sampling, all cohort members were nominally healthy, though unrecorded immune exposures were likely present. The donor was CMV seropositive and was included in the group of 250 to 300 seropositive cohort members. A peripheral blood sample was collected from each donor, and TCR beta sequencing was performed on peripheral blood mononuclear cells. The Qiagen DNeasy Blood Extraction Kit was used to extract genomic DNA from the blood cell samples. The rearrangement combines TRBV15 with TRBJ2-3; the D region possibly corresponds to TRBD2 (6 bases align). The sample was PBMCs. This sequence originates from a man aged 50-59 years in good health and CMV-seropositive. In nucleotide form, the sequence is TGTGCCACCAGCAGTGGTTTAGCGGCTAGCACAGATACGCAGTATTTT. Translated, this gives CATSSGLAASTDTQYF.